Sequencing of this TCR beta chain was carried out in a study of T cells in Graves' hyperthyroidism and ophthalmopathy. The overall study: Blood was drawn when the patient was first diagnosed and still untreated.

Germline CDR1 reads SGHRS; CDR2 reads YFSETQ. The CDR3 loop spans 15 amino acids. V was clipped by 0 bases and J by 6 bases; unmatched bases: 8. This clonotype was seen repeatedly, ten times or more. Researchers took RNA transcripts and amplified the TCR beta CDR3 regions from them. TCR CDR3 underwent first-round RT-PCR with the HTBI primer set. TCRdb analysed the multiplex PCR reads with MiXCR anew, one entry per CDR3 protein. The sample lists 300,000 or so distinct CDR3 sequences, approximately 16% occurring once. Input material: blood. The V and J genes are TRBV5-1 and TRBJ2-7; 8 bases are shared with TRBD2. This TCR was recovered from a man between 25 and 39 years old with Graves' hyperthyroidism. CDR3 in DNA: TGCGCCAGCAGCTTGGAACCCGGGACTAGTGTCGAGCAGTACTTC. This translates into CASSLEPGTSVEQYF.